This TCR beta chain was profiled in a study of blood T cell repertoires in COVID-19. Study-level background: Acute and convalescent COVID-19 specimens originated in the United States, Italy and Spain. The cDNA or gDNA used as material had been derived from T cells, B-cell-depleted T cells, or PBMCs.

Followed over time, Seattle patients had been enrolled while infection was active. Germline-derived CDR1 and CDR2 are SGHDT and YYEEEE. CDR3 length: 17 amino acids. Losses at the gene ends were 0 bases for V and 2 bases for J; bases not matched to a gene: 9. The data were produced by immunoSEQ multiplex PCR, yet TCRdb's version contains in-frame clones alone and is incomplete. The sample holds fewer than 700,000 clones, less than 90% seen once. The gene calls are TRBV5-6 and TRBJ1-2; TRBD1 agrees at 8 bases. The sequenced sample was peripheral blood. The TCR was taken from a woman aged 50 to 65 with COVID-19, enrolled during active disease. CDR3 nucleotide sequence: TGTGCCAGCAGCTTGGTGGCAGGGGGCGCGAGGAACTATGGCTACACCTTC. Translated: CASSLVAGGARNYGYTF.